This T cell receptor beta chain originates from a study of blood T cell repertoires in COVID-19. The wider study: Both acute and convalescent COVID-19 samples were obtained from the United States, Italy and Spain. Sources were T cells, B-cell-depleted T cells, or PBMCs; the material itself was cDNA or gDNA.

Original handling: Counts of nucleated cells, estimated from reference gene primer amplification, were obtained. Repertoires were generated with immunoSEQ multiplex PCR, while TCRdb's copy carries only in-frame clones and drops some. V and J calls and clone size are those listed in that table; D and trimming were worked out from the DNA. The table shows about 250,000 clones, with 86% occurring only once. Trimming at V came to 5 bases and at J to 1 base, leaving 11 bases not matched to a gene. This CDR3 spans 17 amino acids. CDR1 and CDR2 (germline): MNHEY, SVGEGT. The chain joins TRBV6-2 or TRBV6-3 to TRBJ2-5; 9 positions agree with TRBD2. The receptor comes from a woman at least 80 years old with COVID-19, enrolled during active disease. Input material: peripheral blood. CDR3 residues: CASSPLGAGGFQETQYF. The CDR3 bases are TGTGCCAGCAGTCCGCTGGGAGCGGGGGGCTTCCAAGAGACCCAGTACTTC.